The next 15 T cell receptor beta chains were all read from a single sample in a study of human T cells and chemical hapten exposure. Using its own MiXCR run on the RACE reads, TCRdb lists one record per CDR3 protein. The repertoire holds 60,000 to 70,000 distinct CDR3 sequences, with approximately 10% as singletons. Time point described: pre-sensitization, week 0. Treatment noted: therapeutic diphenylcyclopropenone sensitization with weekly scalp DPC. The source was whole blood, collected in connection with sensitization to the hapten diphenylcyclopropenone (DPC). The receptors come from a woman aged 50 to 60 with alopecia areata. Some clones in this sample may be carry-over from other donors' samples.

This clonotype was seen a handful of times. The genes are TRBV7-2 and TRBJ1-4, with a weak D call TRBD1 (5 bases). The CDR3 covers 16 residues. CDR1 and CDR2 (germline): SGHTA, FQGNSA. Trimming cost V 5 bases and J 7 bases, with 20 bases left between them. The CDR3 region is CASSPTLGQGGEKLFF. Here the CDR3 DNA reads TGTGCCAGCAGCCCAACTTTGGGGCAGGGAGGTGAAAAACTGTTTTTT.

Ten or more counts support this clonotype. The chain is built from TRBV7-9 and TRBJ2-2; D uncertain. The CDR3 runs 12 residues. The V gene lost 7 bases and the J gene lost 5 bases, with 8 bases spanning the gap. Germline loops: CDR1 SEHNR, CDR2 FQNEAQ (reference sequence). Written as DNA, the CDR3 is TGTGCCAGCACCGTCTCGACCGGGGAGCTGTTTTTT. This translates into CASTVSTGELFF.

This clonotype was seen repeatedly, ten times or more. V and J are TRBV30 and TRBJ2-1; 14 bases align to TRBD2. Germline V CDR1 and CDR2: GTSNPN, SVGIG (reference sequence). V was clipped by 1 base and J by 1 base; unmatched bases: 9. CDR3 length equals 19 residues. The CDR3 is CAWSGPGTSGGGSYNEQFF. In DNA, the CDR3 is TGTGCCTGGAGTGGTCCTGGGACTAGCGGGGGAGGGTCCTACAATGAGCAGTTCTTC.

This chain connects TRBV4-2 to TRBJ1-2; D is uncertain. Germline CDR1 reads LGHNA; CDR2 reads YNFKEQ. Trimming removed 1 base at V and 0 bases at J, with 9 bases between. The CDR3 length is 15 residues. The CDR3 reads CASSQALISNYGYTF. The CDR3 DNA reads TGTGCCAGCAGCCAAGCCCTGATTTCTAACTATGGCTACACCTTC.

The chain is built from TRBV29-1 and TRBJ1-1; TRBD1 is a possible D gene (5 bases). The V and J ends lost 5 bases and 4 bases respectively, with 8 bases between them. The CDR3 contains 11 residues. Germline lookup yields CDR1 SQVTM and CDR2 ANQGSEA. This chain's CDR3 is CSVLGGTEAFF. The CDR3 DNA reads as TGCAGCGTTCTGGGGGGCACTGAAGCTTTCTTT.

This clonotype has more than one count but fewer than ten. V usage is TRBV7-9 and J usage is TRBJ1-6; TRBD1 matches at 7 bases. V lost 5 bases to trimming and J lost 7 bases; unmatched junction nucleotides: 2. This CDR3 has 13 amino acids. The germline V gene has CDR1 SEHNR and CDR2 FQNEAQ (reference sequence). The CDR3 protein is CASSGTENSPLHF. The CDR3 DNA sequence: TGTGCCAGCAGCGGGACAGAAAATTCACCCCTCCACTTT.

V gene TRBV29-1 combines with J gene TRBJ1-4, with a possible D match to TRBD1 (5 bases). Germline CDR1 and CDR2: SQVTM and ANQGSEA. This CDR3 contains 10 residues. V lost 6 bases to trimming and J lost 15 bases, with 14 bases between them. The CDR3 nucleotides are TGCAGCGTAGCCGACAGCGAGATGTTTTTT. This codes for CSVADSEMFF. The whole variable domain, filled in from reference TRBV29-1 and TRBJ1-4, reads SAVISQKPSRDICQRGTSLTIQCQVDSQVTMMFWYRQQPGQSLTLIATANQGSEATYESGFVIDKFPISRPNLTFSTLTVSNMSPEDSSIYLCSVADSEMFFGSGTQLSVL.

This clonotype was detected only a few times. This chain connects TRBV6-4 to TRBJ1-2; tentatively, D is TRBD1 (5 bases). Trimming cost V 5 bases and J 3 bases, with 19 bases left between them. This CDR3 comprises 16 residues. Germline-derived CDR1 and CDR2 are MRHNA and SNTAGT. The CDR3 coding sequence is TGTGCCAGCAGTCCGCGGGACGGTCTCCCCCACTATGGCTACACCTTC. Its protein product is CASSPRDGLPHYGYTF.

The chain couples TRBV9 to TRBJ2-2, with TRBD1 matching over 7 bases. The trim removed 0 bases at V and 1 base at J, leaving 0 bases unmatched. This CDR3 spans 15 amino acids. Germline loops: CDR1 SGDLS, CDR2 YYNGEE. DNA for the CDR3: TGTGCCAGCAGCGTAGGGGACAGGAACACCGGGGAGCTGTTTTTT. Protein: CASSVGDRNTGELFF.

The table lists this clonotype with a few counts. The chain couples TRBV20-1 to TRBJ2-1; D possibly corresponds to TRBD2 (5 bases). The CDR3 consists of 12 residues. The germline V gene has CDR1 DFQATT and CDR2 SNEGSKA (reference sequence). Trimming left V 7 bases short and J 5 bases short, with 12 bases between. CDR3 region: CSVDLQNNEQFF. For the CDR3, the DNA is TGCAGTGTGGACTTGCAAAACAATGAGCAGTTCTTC.

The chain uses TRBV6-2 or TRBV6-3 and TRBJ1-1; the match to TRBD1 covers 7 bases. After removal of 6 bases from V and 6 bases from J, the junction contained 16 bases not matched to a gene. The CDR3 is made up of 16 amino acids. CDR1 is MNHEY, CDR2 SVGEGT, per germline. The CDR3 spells CASSPSPGGGKAEAFF. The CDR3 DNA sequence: TGTGCCAGCAGCCCCTCCCCCGGAGGGGGCAAAGCTGAAGCTTTCTTT.

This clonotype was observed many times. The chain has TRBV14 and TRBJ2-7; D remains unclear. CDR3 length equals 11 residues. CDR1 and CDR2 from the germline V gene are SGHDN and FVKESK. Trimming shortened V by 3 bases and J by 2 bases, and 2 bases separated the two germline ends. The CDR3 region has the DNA TGTGCCAGCAGCCACGCCTACGAGCAGTACTTC. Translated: CASSHAYEQYF.

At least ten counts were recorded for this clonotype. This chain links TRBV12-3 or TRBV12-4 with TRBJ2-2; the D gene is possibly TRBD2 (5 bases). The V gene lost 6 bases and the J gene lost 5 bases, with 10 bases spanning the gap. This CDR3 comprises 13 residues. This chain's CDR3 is CASRGSVTGELFF. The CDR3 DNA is TGTGCCAGCAGAGGTAGCGTTACCGGGGAGCTGTTTTTT.

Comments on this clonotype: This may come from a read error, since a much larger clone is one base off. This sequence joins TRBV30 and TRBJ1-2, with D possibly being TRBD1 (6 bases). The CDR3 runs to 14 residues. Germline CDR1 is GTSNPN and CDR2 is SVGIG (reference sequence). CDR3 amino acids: CAWSDPTGYYGFTF. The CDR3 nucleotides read TGTGCCTGGAGTGACCCGACAGGCTACTATGGCTTCACCTTC.

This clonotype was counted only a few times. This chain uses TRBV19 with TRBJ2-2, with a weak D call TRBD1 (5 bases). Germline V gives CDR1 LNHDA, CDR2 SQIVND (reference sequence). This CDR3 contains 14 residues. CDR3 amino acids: CGVLAGPNTGELFF. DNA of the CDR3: TGTGGTGTGCTGGCAGGGCCGAACACCGGGGAGCTGTTTTTT. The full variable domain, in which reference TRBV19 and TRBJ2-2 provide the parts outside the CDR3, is DGGITQSPKYLFRKEGQNVTLSCEQNLNHDAMYWYRQDPGQGLRLIYYSQIVNDFQKGDIAEGYSVSREKKESFPLTVTSAQKNPTAFYLCGVLAGPNTGELFFGEGSRLTVL.